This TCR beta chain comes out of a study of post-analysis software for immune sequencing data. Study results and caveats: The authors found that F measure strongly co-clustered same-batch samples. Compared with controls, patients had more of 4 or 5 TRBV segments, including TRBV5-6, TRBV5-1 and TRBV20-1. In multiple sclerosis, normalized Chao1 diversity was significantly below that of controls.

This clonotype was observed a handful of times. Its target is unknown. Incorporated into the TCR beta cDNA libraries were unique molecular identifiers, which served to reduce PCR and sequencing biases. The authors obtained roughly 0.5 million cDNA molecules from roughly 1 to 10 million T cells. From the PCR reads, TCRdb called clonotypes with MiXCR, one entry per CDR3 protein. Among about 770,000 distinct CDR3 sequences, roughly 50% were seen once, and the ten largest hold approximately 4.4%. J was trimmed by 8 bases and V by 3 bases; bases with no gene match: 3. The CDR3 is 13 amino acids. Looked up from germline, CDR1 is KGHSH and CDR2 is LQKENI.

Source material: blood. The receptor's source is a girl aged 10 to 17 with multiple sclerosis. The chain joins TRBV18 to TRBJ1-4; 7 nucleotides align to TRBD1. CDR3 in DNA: TGTGCCAGCTCACCGAGGGGGCTCGAAAAACTGTTTTTT. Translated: CASSPRGLEKLFF. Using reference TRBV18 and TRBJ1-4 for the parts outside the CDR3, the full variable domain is NAGVMQNPRHLVRRRGQEARLRCSPMKGHSHVYWYRQLPEEGLKFMVYLQKENIIDESGMPKERFSAEFPKEGPSILRIQQVVRGDSAAYFCASSPRGLEKLFFGSGTQLSVL.